This T cell receptor beta chain comes out of a study of human thymus T cells. Assay used: immunoSEQ multiplex PCR; TCRdb lists only in-frame clones, some missing. The table records around 130,000 clones, 90% to 95% of them present only once. The thymus tissue came from resections taken during corrective heart surgery. Each of the donors was a healthy Finnish infant who was undergoing open corrective cardiac surgery for congenital heart defects. For this clone: The antigen is not known.

Study-wide results and caveats: Gene usage (both V and J) appeared biased in thymic and blood repertoires. As related research reported, thymic repertoires overlapped highly among unrelated individuals.

The CDR3 contains 16 residues. V lost 4 bases to trimming and J lost 1 base; unmatched junction nucleotides: 9. Germline V lookup: CDR1 SGHRS, CDR2 YFSETQ. The sequence came from a boy younger than two with a congenital heart defect but otherwise immunologically healthy. The sequenced sample consisted of thymus tissue. The V call is TRBV5-1, the J call TRBJ2-5, with TRBD1 matching 8 bases. This chain's CDR3 is CASSHDRDRFQETQYF. In DNA form, the CDR3 reads TGCGCCAGCAGCCACGACCGGGACAGGTTCCAAGAGACCCAGTACTTC.